A single sample gave rise to the 12 T cell receptor beta chains below, sequenced in a study of T cell responses to AZD1222 COVID-19 vaccine. Using immunoSEQ multiplex PCR, the repertoire was profiled, and TCRdb retains in-frame clones only, with some absent. In the table there are 150,000 or so clones, roughly 88% of which are singletons. The sequencing used peripheral blood, collected on day 0 of AZD1222 vaccination. The receptors come from an adult in good health.

The rearrangement uses TRBV7-2 and TRBJ1-1; D not resolved. The germline gives CDR1 SGHTA, CDR2 FQGNSA. V lost 1 base and J 5 bases, leaving 11 bases between the germline ends. The CDR3 sequence is 14 residues long. The DNA for the CDR3 is TGTGCCAGCAGCTTAGAACGGATTCTGACTGAAGCTTTCTTT. This codes for CASSLERILTEAFF.

The V gene is TRBV6-5, the J gene TRBJ2-5, with unresolved D. The germline V gene has CDR1 MNHEY and CDR2 SVGAGI. The CDR3 runs 14 residues. Trimming stripped 8 bases from V and 2 bases from J, with 15 bases between. CDR3 loop: CASSRSAQQETQYF. The CDR3 nucleotides read TGTGCCAGCTCGAGATCCGCGCAACAAGAGACCCAGTACTTC.

The chain couples TRBV6-2 or TRBV6-3 to TRBJ2-7; TRBD1 aligns across 7 bases. V lost 4 bases to trimming and J lost 3 bases; unmatched junction nucleotides: 3. This CDR3 has 13 residues. CDR1 MNHEY and CDR2 SVGEGT come from the germline V gene. The CDR3 here is CASSSGTVYEQYF. The CDR3 region has the DNA TGTGCCAGCAGTTCCGGGACAGTCTACGAGCAGTACTTC.

The rearrangement joins TRBV6-1 to TRBJ1-1; D gene ambiguous. The germline CDR1 and CDR2 sequences are MNHNS and SASEGT. V gave up 0 bases and J gave up 4 bases, with 15 bases separating them. There are 16 residues in the CDR3. The CDR3 protein is CASSEAVGKIRTEAFF. The DNA for the CDR3 is TGTGCCAGCAGTGAAGCGGTAGGGAAAATACGCACTGAAGCTTTCTTT.

The chain recombines TRBV20-1 with TRBJ1-2; TRBD1 aligns across 9 bases. V lost 3 bases, J lost 3 bases, and 2 bases stayed unmatched. The CDR3 spans 13 residues. Germline V gene sequence: CDR1 DFQATT, CDR2 SNEGSKA (reference sequence). The CDR3 sequence: CSASRDRDYGYTF. CDR3 DNA: TGCAGTGCTAGTAGGGACAGGGACTATGGCTACACCTTC.

This clone was detected only once. CDR3 nucleotides: TGTGCCACCTTTAACAGGGGGCGAGACAATGAGCAGTTCTTC. Its translation is CATFNRGRDNEQFF. The chain uses TRBV2 and TRBJ2-1; 9 positions match TRBD1. Germline CDR1 SNHLY, CDR2 FYNNEI. Unmatched junction bases numbered 9, after V lost 10 bases and J lost 5 bases. The CDR3 loop spans 14 amino acids.

The V and J genes are TRBV28 and TRBJ2-7; 7 nucleotides align to TRBD1. The CDR3 has 13 amino acids. CDR1 and CDR2 (germline): MDHEN, SYDVKM. The J segment lost 2 bases and the V segment lost 8 bases, leaving 6 bases of the junction unmatched. The DNA of the CDR3 is TGTGCCAGCTACGGGACAGCAACCTACGAGCAGTACTTC. Amino acid sequence: CASYGTATYEQYF.

CDR3 nucleotides: TGCGCCAGCAGCTACCTGGGGACCCTCACTGAAGCTTTCTTT. This encodes CASSYLGTLTEAFF. This chain uses TRBV5-1 with TRBJ1-1; a possible D gene is TRBD1 (5 bases). CDR1 is SGHRS, CDR2 YFSETQ, per germline. The CDR3 spans 14 residues. Trimming shortened V by 3 bases and J by 4 bases, and 13 bases separated the two germline ends.

Only a few counts were recorded for this clone. The chain combines TRBV7-8 with TRBJ2-3; 7 nucleotides match TRBD2. CDR3 length: 16 residues. The ends lost 1 base at V and 2 bases at J; junction bases unmatched: 6. CDR1 is SGHVS, CDR2 FQNEAQ, per germline. The CDR3 loop reads CASSLGPAGLTDTQYF. The CDR3 nucleotides read TGTGCCAGCAGCTTAGGGCCAGCGGGACTCACAGATACGCAGTATTTT. Variable domain in full (rest from reference TRBV7-8 and TRBJ2-3): GAGVSQSPRYKVAKRGQDVALRCDPISGHVSLFWYQQALGQGPEFLTYFQNEAQLDKSGLPSDRFFAERPEGSVSTLKIQRTQQEDSAVYLCASSLGPAGLTDTQYFGPGTRLTVL.

The rearrangement uses TRBV5-1 and TRBJ2-7; 7 bases agree with TRBD2. The CDR3 covers 15 residues. Unmatched junction bases numbered 7, after V lost 4 bases and J lost 0 bases. Germline-derived CDR1 and CDR2 are SGHRS and YFSETQ. CDR3 coding DNA: TGCGCCAGCAGCACTACCCCGGGGGGCTCCTACGAGCAGTACTTC. This translates into CASSTTPGGSYEQYF.

V usage is TRBV7-2 and J usage is TRBJ1-2; D remains unclear. CDR1 and CDR2 (germline): SGHTA, FQGNSA. CDR3 length: 16 amino acids. Trimming stripped 0 bases from V and 4 bases from J, with 15 bases between. CDR3 in DNA: TGTGCCAGCAGCTTAGCAACCCTCCCCGGAGTCTATGGCTACACCTTC. Amino acid sequence: CASSLATLPGVYGYTF. Full variable domain (rest looked up from reference TRBV7-2 and TRBJ1-2): GAGVSQSPSNKVTEKGKDVELRCDPISGHTALYWYRQSLGQGLEFLIYFQGNSAPDKSGLPSDRFSAERTGGSVSTLTIQRTQQEDSAVYLCASSLATLPGVYGYTFGSGTRLTVV.

The CDR3 DNA reads as TGTGCCTGGAGTGGAGGGCCCTTCGGAATTTCACCCCTCCACTTT. Protein: CAWSGGPFGISPLHF. The V call is TRBV30, the J call TRBJ1-6; no clear D gene. Trimming took off 1 base at V and 9 bases at J, with 16 bases between the two ends. Per the germline V gene, CDR1 is GTSNPN and CDR2 is SVGIG (reference sequence). The CDR3 is made up of 15 amino acids.